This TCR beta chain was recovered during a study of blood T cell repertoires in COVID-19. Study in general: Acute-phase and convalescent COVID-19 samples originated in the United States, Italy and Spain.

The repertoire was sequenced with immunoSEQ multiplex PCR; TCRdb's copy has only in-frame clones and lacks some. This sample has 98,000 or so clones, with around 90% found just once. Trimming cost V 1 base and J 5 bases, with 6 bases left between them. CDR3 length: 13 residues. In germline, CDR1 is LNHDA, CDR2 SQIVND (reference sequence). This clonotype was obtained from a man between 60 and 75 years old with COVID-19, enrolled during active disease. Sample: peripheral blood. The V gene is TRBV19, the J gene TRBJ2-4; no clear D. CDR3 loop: CASSIGQENIQYF. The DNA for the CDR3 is TGTGCCAGTAGTATAGGCCAGGAAAACATTCAGTACTTC.